This TCR beta chain was obtained from a study of blood T cell repertoires in COVID-19. This CDR3 region has 16 residues. CDR1 SGDLS and CDR2 YYNGEE come from the germline V gene. Between the trimmed V and J ends, which lost 0 bases and 0 bases, there was a span of 10 bases. Generated by immunoSEQ multiplex PCR, the TCRdb table keeps only in-frame clones and is missing some. Among approximately 63,000 clones listed, about 76% were seen once. V gene TRBV9 combines with J gene TRBJ1-3; D ambiguous. This clonotype originated in a woman over 75 with acute or convalescent COVID-19. The sequencing input was peripheral blood. CDR3 sequence (DNA): TGTGCCAGCAGCGTAGTCGCAGGCAGCTCTGGAAACACCATATATTTT. This sequence encodes CASSVVAGSSGNTIYF.